This T cell receptor beta chain was sequenced in a study of CD8 T cells in Susac syndrome. The V gene lost 5 bases and the J gene lost 3 bases, with 10 bases spanning the gap. CDR3 length equals 13 residues. Germline CDR1 is MGHDK and CDR2 is SYGVNS. About this clonotype itself: Its antigen is currently unknown.

Susac syndrome patients met recently defined diagnostic criteria for definite or probable disease. Findings of the study overall: The study's TCR sequencing and HLA analysis drew on a certain number of individuals. That number was acknowledged as relatively small.

RNA, at roughly 0.5 to 1 ug, was reverse transcribed with random hexamers. Via MiXCR, TCRdb re-called the immunoSEQ multiplex PCR reads, giving one row per CDR3 protein. This sample yields about 150,000 distinct CDR3 sequences, of which about 94% are seen a single time; 0.065% to 0.095% belongs to the top ten. The gene calls are TRBV25-1 and TRBJ1-2; the D gene is possibly TRBD1 (5 bases). This TCR was sampled from a human donor with Susac syndrome. Sequenced input: CD4+ T cells from PBMCs. CDR3 sequence reads: CASSPGTHYGYTF. The DNA of the CDR3 is TGTGCCAGCAGTCCCGGGACCCACTATGGCTACACCTTC.